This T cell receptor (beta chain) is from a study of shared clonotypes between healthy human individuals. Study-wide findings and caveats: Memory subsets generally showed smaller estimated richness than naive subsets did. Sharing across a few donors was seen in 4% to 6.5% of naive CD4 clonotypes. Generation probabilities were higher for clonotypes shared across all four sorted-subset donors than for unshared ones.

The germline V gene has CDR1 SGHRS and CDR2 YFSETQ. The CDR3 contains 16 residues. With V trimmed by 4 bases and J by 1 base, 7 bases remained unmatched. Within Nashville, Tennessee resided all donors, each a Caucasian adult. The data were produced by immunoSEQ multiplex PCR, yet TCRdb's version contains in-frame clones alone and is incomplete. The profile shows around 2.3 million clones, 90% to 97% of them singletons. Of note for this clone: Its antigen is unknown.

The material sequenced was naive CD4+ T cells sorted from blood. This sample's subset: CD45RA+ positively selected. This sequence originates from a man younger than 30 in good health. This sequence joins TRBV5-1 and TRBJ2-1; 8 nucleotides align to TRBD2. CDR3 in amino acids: CASSLELAGSYNEQFF. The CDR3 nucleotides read TGCGCCAGCAGCCTGGAGCTAGCGGGTTCCTACAATGAGCAGTTCTTC.